This T cell receptor beta chain was sequenced during a study of blood T cells in healthy people across ages. Germline CDR1 is DFQATT and CDR2 is SNEGSKA (reference sequence). V was trimmed by 0 bases and J by 8 bases, leaving 13 bases between them. The CDR3 runs to 13 residues. The second PCR ran roughly 7 to 12 cycles with a sample-barcoded 5' primer and J-beta primers. Using its own MiXCR run on the 5' RACE reads, TCRdb lists one record per CDR3 protein. The sample consists of about 1,600,000 distinct CDR3 sequences, about 40% of them appearing once. This clonotype showed up just a few times. Sequencing was done on a sample of blood. This sequence joins TRBV20-1 and TRBJ1-2, with D perhaps matching TRBD1 (5 bases). The origin of this receptor is a woman younger than 30 in good health. The CDR3, as DNA: TGCAGTGCTAGAGATCCCGGGGGTGGGGGCTACACCTTC. This translates into CSARDPGGGGYTF.